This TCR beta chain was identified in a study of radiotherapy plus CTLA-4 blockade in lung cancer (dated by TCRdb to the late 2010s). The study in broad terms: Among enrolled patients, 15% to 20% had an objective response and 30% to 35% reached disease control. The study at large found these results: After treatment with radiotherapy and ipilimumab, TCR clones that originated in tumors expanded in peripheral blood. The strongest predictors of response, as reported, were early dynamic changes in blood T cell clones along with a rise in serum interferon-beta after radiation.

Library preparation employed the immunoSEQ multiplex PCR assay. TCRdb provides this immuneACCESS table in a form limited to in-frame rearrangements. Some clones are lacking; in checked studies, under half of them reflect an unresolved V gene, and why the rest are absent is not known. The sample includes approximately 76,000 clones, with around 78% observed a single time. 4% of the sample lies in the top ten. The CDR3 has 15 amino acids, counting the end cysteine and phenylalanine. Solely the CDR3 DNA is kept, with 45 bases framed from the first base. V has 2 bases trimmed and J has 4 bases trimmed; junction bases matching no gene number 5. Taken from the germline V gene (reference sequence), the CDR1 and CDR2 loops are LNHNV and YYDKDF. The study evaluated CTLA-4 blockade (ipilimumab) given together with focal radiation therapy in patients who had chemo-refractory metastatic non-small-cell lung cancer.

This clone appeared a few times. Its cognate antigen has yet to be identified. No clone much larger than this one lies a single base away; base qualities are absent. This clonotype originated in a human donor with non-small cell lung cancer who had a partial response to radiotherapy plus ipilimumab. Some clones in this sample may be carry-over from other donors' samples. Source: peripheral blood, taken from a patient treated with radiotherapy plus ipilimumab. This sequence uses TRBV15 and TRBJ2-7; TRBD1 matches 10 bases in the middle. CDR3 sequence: CATSRQPGQGYEQYF. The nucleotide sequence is TGTGCCACCAGCAGACAACCGGGACAGGGGTACGAGCAGTACTTC. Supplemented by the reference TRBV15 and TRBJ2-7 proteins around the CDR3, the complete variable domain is DAMVIQNPRYQVTQFGKPVTLSCSQTLNHNVMYWYQQKSSQAPKLLFHYYDKDFNNEADTPDNFQSRRPNTSFCFLDIRSPGLGDTAMYLCATSRQPGQGYEQYFGPGTRLTVT.